This record concerns one T cell receptor beta chain sequence. Its specificity is unknown. Mismatch with germline at one junction end may stem from a read error. Hyperthyroidism cases were recent diagnoses of under 2 months' duration in people aged 18 to 65. Clinical symptoms, serum thyroxine, TRAb, thyroid ultrasound and orbital computed tomography formed the basis of diagnosis. The data are from a study of Graves' ophthalmopathy and Graves' hyperthyroidism. Overall study results and limits: Sensitivity reached roughly 71% and specificity under 85% when the model predicted ophthalmopathy progression. Detected in blood as well were most expanded thyroid clonotypes with frequency above 0.001.

The CDR3 runs to 17 residues. Germline-derived CDR1 and CDR2 are ENHRY and SYGVKD. Investigators amplified TCR beta CDR3 regions from RNA transcripts. The first-round RT-PCR employed HTBI primers together with the Qiagen OneStep RT-PCR kit. A multiplex PCR was then performed as the second round. One entry per CDR3 protein, called by TCRdb with MiXCR from the multiplex PCR reads. In the table there are over a million distinct CDR3 sequences, roughly 35% of which are singletons. The rearrangement uses TRBV10-3 and TRBJ1-3; no reliable D call. The sequenced material came from peripheral blood or thyroid tissue (not recorded which). The sequence derives from an adult man with Graves' hyperthyroidism. The CDR3 sequence: CASSYSFEPSSGNTIYF. CDR3 nucleotide sequence: TGTGCCAGCAGTTACTCCTTCGAACCCTCCTCTGGAAACACCATATATTTT.